These 18 T cell receptor beta chains were sequenced from one sample in a study of cytomegalovirus exposure and HLA in healthy donors. The PCR employed 60 Vbeta primers together with 13 Jbeta primers. Measured with immunoSEQ multiplex PCR; TCRdb has only the in-frame clones, and not every one. The table has some 150,000 clones, around 85% seen once. The sample was PBMCs. All receptors come from a woman between 25 and 40 years old in good health and CMV-seronegative.

This rearrangement joins TRBV5-1 to TRBJ1-5; D gene uncertain. Germline loops: CDR1 SGHRS, CDR2 YFSETQ. The CDR3 runs to 13 residues. V lost 2 bases to trimming and J lost 4 bases, with 7 bases between them. CDR3 loop: CASSLQPNQPQHF. CDR3 DNA sequence: TGCGCCAGCAGCTTACAGCCAAATCAGCCCCAGCATTTT.

This clone was counted between two and nine times. J is TRBJ1-1 and V is TRBV19; D is uncertain. The germline CDR1 and CDR2 sequences are LNHDA and SQIVND (reference sequence). This CDR3 comprises 13 residues. Trimming took off 7 bases at V and 0 bases at J, with 9 bases between the two ends. The chain's CDR3 is CASNLRMNTEAFF. The CDR3 DNA follows: TGTGCCAGTAACCTGAGGATGAACACTGAAGCTTTCTTT.

The chain carries TRBV15 and TRBJ1-1, with 8 bases identical to TRBD1. The CDR3 length is 14 residues. The V gene end was trimmed by 1 base and the J gene end by 5 bases; junction bases not matched to a gene: 3. Looked up from germline, CDR1 is LNHNV and CDR2 is YYDKDF (reference sequence). CDR3: CATSRVNRGTEAFF. In nucleotides, the CDR3 is TGTGCCACCAGCAGAGTTAACAGGGGGACTGAAGCTTTCTTT.

The chain uses TRBV4-2 and TRBJ2-1; 10 bases match TRBD2. V trimming: 1 base; J trimming: 4 bases; junction bases outside the gene matches: 4. CDR1 is LGHNA and CDR2 is YNFKEQ in the germline V gene. The CDR3 consists of 16 residues. The CDR3 protein is CASSQGAGGQYNEQFF. In nucleotides, the CDR3 is TGTGCCAGCAGCCAAGGAGCGGGAGGGCAGTACAATGAGCAGTTCTTC.

V is TRBV7-2 and J is TRBJ1-5; 7 bases align to TRBD1. This CDR3 has 15 residues. V was pared by 1 base and J by 4 bases, with 4 bases of the junction left unmatched. Germline CDR1 reads SGHTA; CDR2 reads FQGNSA. The CDR3 sequence: CASSLVGTDNQPQHF. The CDR3 DNA is TGTGCCAGCAGCTTAGTCGGGACAGATAATCAGCCCCAGCATTTT.

The genes are TRBV6-4 and TRBJ1-2, with a weak D call TRBD1 (6 bases). V was cut by 3 bases and J by 8 bases, with 25 bases left in between. The CDR3 extends over 17 amino acids. Germline CDR1 reads MRHNA; CDR2 reads SNTAGT. The CDR3 spells CASSDEAVQGTIKGYTF. The CDR3 DNA follows: TGTGCCAGCAGTGATGAGGCGGTACAGGGAACGATTAAGGGCTACACCTTC.

The J gene is TRBJ1-2, the V gene TRBV10-1; 7 bases are shared with TRBD1. CDR1 WNHNN and CDR2 SYGVQD come from the germline V gene (reference sequence). The CDR3 covers 16 residues. Trimming at V came to 6 bases and at J to 8 bases, leaving 18 bases not matched to a gene. CDR3 sequence: CASSPPKDRTFYGYTF. The CDR3 DNA reads as TGCGCCAGCAGCCCTCCGAAGGACAGGACATTCTACGGCTACACCTTC.

The chain has TRBV29-1 and TRBJ2-3, with TRBD2 identical over 10 bases. Trimming took 6 bases from V and 7 from J; bases not matched to a gene: 7. Germline V CDR1 and CDR2: SQVTM, ANQGSEA. CDR3 length: 13 amino acids. The CDR3 DNA sequence: TGCAGCGTAGGTAGCGGGAGGTCTAATACGCAGTATTTT. Its translation: CSVGSGRSNTQYF.

The V and J genes are TRBV7-2 and TRBJ2-4, with 7 bases matching TRBD1. The CDR3 contains 16 residues. Germline V gene lookup returns CDR1 SGHTA and CDR2 FQGNSA. The ends lost 1 base at V and 0 bases at J; junction bases unmatched: 3. DNA of the CDR3: TGTGCCAGCAGCTTAGTGGGACAGCTAGCCAAAAACATTCAGTACTTC. It encodes CASSLVGQLAKNIQYF.

CDR3 region: CAIRSGTGGPDTQYF. The CDR3 DNA sequence: TGTGCCATCAGATCCGGGACAGGGGGCCCAGATACGCAGTATTTT. This chain joins TRBV10-3 and TRBJ2-3; 12 positions agree with TRBD1. The V gene's germline CDR1 is ENHRY and CDR2 SYGVKD. This CDR3 region has 15 residues. Trimming cost V 6 bases and J 4 bases; bases outside gene matches: 5.

The V gene is TRBV19, the J gene TRBJ2-5; maybe TRBD1 (5 bases). Germline CDR1 LNHDA, CDR2 SQIVND (reference sequence). The CDR3 contains 13 residues. V dropped 8 bases and J dropped 8 bases, with 18 bases sitting between them. CDR3 bases: TGTGCCAGTGCGTCGGACACCCTTACCACCCAGTACTTC. Its protein is CASASDTLTTQYF. Combining the CDR3 with reference TRBV19 and TRBJ2-5 gives the whole variable domain DGGITQSPKYLFRKEGQNVTLSCEQNLNHDAMYWYRQDPGQGLRLIYYSQIVNDFQKGDIAEGYSVSREKKESFPLTVTSAQKNPTAFYLCASASDTLTTQYFGPGTRLLVL.

This clone was seen only once. The rearrangement joins TRBV29-1 to TRBJ2-1; tentative D call: TRBD1 (5 bases). Trimming cost V 4 bases and J 5 bases, with 15 bases left between them. Germline V gives CDR1 SQVTM, CDR2 ANQGSEA. This CDR3 has 14 residues. The CDR3 is CSVGAGNVNNEQFF. The CDR3 nucleotides read TGCAGCGTTGGGGCAGGGAATGTGAACAATGAGCAGTTCTTC.

The chain employs TRBV9 and TRBJ2-7; the match to TRBD1 covers 9 bases. With 4 bases clipped from V and 5 bases from J, the junction kept 7 bases outside the gene matches. This CDR3 has 14 amino acids. Per germline, CDR1 SGDLS and CDR2 YYNGEE. Written as DNA, the CDR3 is TGTGCCAGCAGCACCCGGGACAGGGTCGACGAGCAGTACTTC. Translated: CASSTRDRVDEQYF.

The chain uses TRBV6-4 and TRBJ1-2; the match to TRBD1 covers 8 bases. Germline-derived CDR1 and CDR2 are MRHNA and SNTAGT. The trim removed 0 bases at V and 8 bases at J, leaving 5 bases unmatched. The CDR3 is 14 residues long. CDR3 sequence reads: CASSDSAGGSGYTF. Written as DNA, the CDR3 is TGTGCCAGCAGTGACTCGGCAGGGGGCTCCGGCTACACCTTC.

The chain uses TRBV12-5 and TRBJ2-3, with 9 nucleotides matching TRBD2. Germline V lookup: CDR1 LGHNT, CDR2 FRNRAP. V was clipped by 2 bases and J by 4 bases; unmatched bases: 10. The CDR3 spans 17 residues. CDR3 region: CASGLTRTSEGPDTQYF. The CDR3 DNA is TGTGCTAGTGGTTTGACCCGGACTAGCGAGGGTCCAGATACGCAGTATTTT.

The DNA for the CDR3 is TGTGCCAGTGGGATGAGCGGGAGTACCCTGGAGCAGTACTTC. Translated: CASGMSGSTLEQYF. V usage is TRBV6-1 and J usage is TRBJ2-7; 8 bases are a match to TRBD2. The CDR3 contains 14 residues. The germline V gene has CDR1 MNHNS and CDR2 SASEGT. Losses at the gene ends were 9 bases for V and 7 bases for J; bases not matched to a gene: 14.

This rearrangement joins TRBV10-2 to TRBJ1-3; D uncertain. The CDR3 consists of 15 residues. Trimming removed 7 bases at V and 0 bases at J, with 13 bases between. Germline V lookup: CDR1 WSHSY, CDR2 SAAADI. The CDR3 loop is CASTEIRVSGNTIYF. CDR3 coding DNA: TGCGCCAGCACCGAAATCCGGGTCTCTGGAAACACCATATATTTT.

The chain employs TRBV18 and TRBJ1-2; D possibly corresponds to TRBD1 (6 bases). Looked up from germline, CDR1 is KGHSH and CDR2 is LQKENI. The CDR3 spans 16 residues. Trimming removed 1 base from V and 10 bases from J, with 22 bases in between. In nucleotides, the CDR3 is TGTGCCAGCTCACCACTGTCCCCCGAGGGGGTTTTTGTCTACACCTTC. Amino acid sequence: CASSPLSPEGVFVYTF. The full variable domain, in which reference TRBV18 and TRBJ1-2 provide the parts outside the CDR3, is NAGVMQNPRHLVRRRGQEARLRCSPMKGHSHVYWYRQLPEEGLKFMVYLQKENIIDESGMPKERFSAEFPKEGPSILRIQQVVRGDSAAYFCASSPLSPEGVFVYTFGSGTRLTVV.